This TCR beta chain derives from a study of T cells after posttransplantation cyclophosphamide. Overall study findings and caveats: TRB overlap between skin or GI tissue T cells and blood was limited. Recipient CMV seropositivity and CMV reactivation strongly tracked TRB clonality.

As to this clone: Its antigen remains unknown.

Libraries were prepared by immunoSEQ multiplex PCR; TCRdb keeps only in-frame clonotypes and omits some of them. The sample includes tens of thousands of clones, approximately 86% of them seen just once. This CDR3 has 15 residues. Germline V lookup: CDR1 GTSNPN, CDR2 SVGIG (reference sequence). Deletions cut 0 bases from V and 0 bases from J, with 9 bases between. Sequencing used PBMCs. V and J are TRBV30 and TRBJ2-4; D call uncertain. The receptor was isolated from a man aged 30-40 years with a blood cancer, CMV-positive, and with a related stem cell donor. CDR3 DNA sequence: TGTGCCTGGAGTGTACTACTGGCAGCCAAAAACATTCAGTACTTC. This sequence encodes CAWSVLLAAKNIQYF.